The 27 T cell receptor beta chains presented below share a single source sample, sequenced in a study of blood T cell repertoires in COVID-19. Some clones are missing from TCRdb's copy, which holds only in-frame ones; the method was immunoSEQ multiplex PCR. The sample lists some 60,000 clones; 80% to 85% were seen once. Source material: peripheral blood. The receptors come from a human donor in a cohort sampled during active COVID-19.

This clone was recorded only once. One end of the junction is discordant with germline, which a read error may explain. The chain uses TRBV18 and TRBJ2-5; 12 bases line up with TRBD1. Germline V gene lookup returns CDR1 KGHSH and CDR2 LQKENI. This CDR3 spans 13 amino acids. The CDR3 DNA is TGTGCCAGCTCACCGGCCCGGGACAGGGGGCTTGACTTC. It specifies CASSPARDRGLDF.

The rearrangement uses TRBV18 and TRBJ2-7; the D gene is possibly TRBD1 (6 bases). Deletions cut 4 bases from V and 4 bases from J, with 14 bases between. Germline lookup yields CDR1 KGHSH and CDR2 LQKENI. This CDR3 has 14 residues. The CDR3 DNA reads as TGTGCCAGCTCACTGGAACAGGGCGGGTACGAGCAGTACGTC. Its protein is CASSLEQGGYEQYV.

V usage is TRBV19 and J usage is TRBJ1-5; D is uncertain. V was shortened by 3 bases and J by 5 bases, with 17 bases between the two germline ends. The CDR3 is made up of 16 amino acids. Germline-derived CDR1 and CDR2 are LNHDA and SQIVND (reference sequence). CDR3 bases: TGTGCCAGTAGTATCCTGGGCCAGCACGACCATCAGCCCCAGCATTTT. It yields the protein CASSILGQHDHQPQHF.

This clone was recorded a few times. The chain combines TRBV6-5 with TRBJ1-6; D not resolved. Trimming took 8 bases from V and 12 from J, leaving 11 bases between them. The CDR3 length is 11 residues. The germline gives CDR1 MNHEY, CDR2 SVGAGI. In DNA, the CDR3 is TGTGCCAGCGGCTGGGAGGGACCCCTCCACTTT. It translates to CASGWEGPLHF.

The V gene is TRBV30, the J gene TRBJ2-3, with TRBD1 matching 8 bases. The CDR3 runs to 13 residues. Losses at the gene ends were 3 bases for V and 14 bases for J; bases not matched to a gene: 13. Germline V gene lookup returns CDR1 GTSNPN and CDR2 SVGIG (reference sequence). In DNA form, the CDR3 reads TGTGCCTGGAGCTTCGTCCGGACAGGGTTAGGGTATTTT. It yields the protein CAWSFVRTGLGYF.

The chain is built from TRBV5-6 and TRBJ1-5, with TRBD1 identical over 9 bases. The germline V gene encodes CDR1 SGHDT and CDR2 YYEEEE. The CDR3 runs 16 residues. The V gene end was trimmed by 2 bases and the J gene end by 3 bases; junction bases not matched to a gene: 6. CDR3 sequence (DNA): TGTGCCAGCAGCTTTAAAGGGACAGGGCACAATCAGCCCCAGCATTTT. Its protein product is CASSFKGTGHNQPQHF.

This clone was counted between two and nine times. The V call is TRBV5-1, the J call TRBJ1-2; weak D call: TRBD1 (6 bases). CDR1 and CDR2 from the germline V gene are SGHRS and YFSETQ. The CDR3 is 16 amino acids. Trimming removed 4 bases from V and 1 base from J, with 17 bases in between. The DNA for the CDR3 is TGCGCCAGCAGCCCCAGGGGCCCCCCCGTTAACTATGGCTACACCTTC. Its translation: CASSPRGPPVNYGYTF.

CDR3 residues: CASSPDRGGPLHF. In DNA form, the CDR3 reads TGTGCCAGCAGCCCGGACAGGGGAGGACCCCTCCACTTT. The J gene is TRBJ1-6, the V gene TRBV7-8, with TRBD1 matching 9 bases. Germline-derived CDR1 and CDR2 are SGHVS and FQNEAQ. CDR3 length: 13 residues. V lost 5 bases and J lost 12; bases outside the gene matches: 5. The variable domain in full, with the rest retrieved from reference TRBV7-8 and TRBJ1-6, is GAGVSQSPRYKVAKRGQDVALRCDPISGHVSLFWYQQALGQGPEFLTYFQNEAQLDKSGLPSDRFFAERPEGSVSTLKIQRTQQEDSAVYLCASSPDRGGPLHFGNGTRLTVT.

The rearrangement uses TRBV2 and TRBJ2-5, with 10 bases lining up with TRBD2. Per the germline V gene, CDR1 is SNHLY and CDR2 is FYNNEI. With 1 base clipped from V and 4 bases from J, the junction kept 15 bases outside the gene matches. This CDR3 has 19 amino acids. The CDR3 DNA reads as TGTGCCAGCAGTGAAGAAAGGATTAGGAGCGGGGGGGCCCGAGAGACCCAGTACTTC. It codes for CASSEERIRSGGARETQYF.

V usage is TRBV6-5 and J usage is TRBJ2-2; possibly TRBD2 for D (6 bases). Germline V CDR1 and CDR2: MNHEY, SVGAGI. Trimming removed 6 bases from V and 5 bases from J, with 16 bases in between. The CDR3 runs to 15 residues. CDR3 sequence: CASSRGGRTTGELFF. The CDR3 DNA reads as TGTGCCAGCAGCCGTGGAGGGAGAACGACCGGGGAGCTGTTTTTT.

This chain uses TRBV11-2 with TRBJ1-6; weak D call: TRBD1 (5 bases). The CDR3 contains 12 residues. Germline V gene lookup returns CDR1 SGHAT and CDR2 FQNNGV. The V end lost 5 bases, the J end lost 14 bases, and 13 bases lay between the germline ends. The CDR3 region has the DNA TGTGCCAGCAGCCGACAGCGGGCTTCCCTCCACTTT. Its translation is CASSRQRASLHF.

This clone was counted a single time. The gene calls are TRBV9 and TRBJ2-7, with TRBD1 as a possible D gene (6 bases). V dropped 0 bases and J dropped 2 bases, with 18 bases sitting between them. Germline lookup yields CDR1 SGDLS and CDR2 YYNGEE. The CDR3 covers 17 residues. DNA for the CDR3: TGTGCCAGCAGCGTAGAGGTTCCGGGACACGGACCCTACGAGCAGTACTTC. Protein product: CASSVEVPGHGPYEQYF.

V and J are TRBV4-1 and TRBJ2-3, with 11 nucleotides matching TRBD2. CDR3 length equals 14 residues. Germline CDR1 MGHRA, CDR2 YSYEKL. J was trimmed by 5 bases and V by 4 bases; bases with no gene match: 2. The CDR3 here is CASSPGLAVDTQYF. Here the CDR3 DNA reads TGCGCCAGCAGCCCGGGACTAGCGGTAGATACGCAGTATTTT.

V and J are TRBV19 and TRBJ2-2, with 14 bases fitting TRBD2. In germline, CDR1 is LNHDA, CDR2 SQIVND (reference sequence). The length of the CDR3 is 18 residues. V lost 4 bases, J lost 1 base, and 5 bases stayed unmatched. CDR3 region: CASSTGLAGGGNTGELFF. CDR3 bases: TGTGCCAGTAGTACCGGACTAGCGGGGGGTGGGAACACCGGGGAGCTGTTTTTT.

V is TRBV20-1 and J is TRBJ2-5, with D uncertain. The germline V gene has CDR1 DFQATT and CDR2 SNEGSKA (reference sequence). This CDR3 is 11 amino acids long. The ends were cut back, 6 bases at V and 5 bases at J, with 10 bases in the middle. DNA for the CDR3: TGCAGTGCGGGCAACCGGGAGACCCAGTACTTC. The encoded protein is CSAGNRETQYF.

This clone appeared once. This chain joins TRBV7-9 and TRBJ1-1, with 7 bases that match TRBD1. Germline V gene sequence: CDR1 SEHNR, CDR2 FQNEAQ (reference sequence). The CDR3 length is 12 residues. The V and J ends lost 4 bases and 8 bases, in that order; junction bases with no gene match: 4. DNA for the CDR3: TGTGCCAGCAGCTCGGGACAGACAGAAGCTTTCTTT. Protein: CASSSGQTEAFF.

The rearrangement uses TRBV11-2 and TRBJ2-7, with TRBD1 matching over 9 bases. The V segment lost 4 bases and the J segment 7 bases; nucleotides outside the gene matches: 11. The CDR3 runs to 15 residues. The germline V gene encodes CDR1 SGHAT and CDR2 FQNNGV. The CDR3 nucleotides read TGTGCCAGCAGCTCCCAGGACAGGGGAAGAATAGAGCAGTACTTC. Protein: CASSSQDRGRIEQYF. Using reference TRBV11-2 and TRBJ2-7 for the parts outside the CDR3, the full variable domain is EAGVAQSPRYKIIEKRQSVAFWCNPISGHATLYWYQQILGQGPKLLIQFQNNGVVDDSQLPKDRFSAERLKGVDSTLKIQPAKLEDSAVYLCASSSQDRGRIEQYFGPGTRLTVT.

This chain links TRBV19 with TRBJ2-3, with 9 bases lining up with TRBD1. With V trimmed by 5 bases and J by 0 bases, 6 bases remained unmatched. Germline lookup yields CDR1 LNHDA and CDR2 SQIVND (reference sequence). This CDR3 contains 16 residues. The CDR3 sequence: CASSGGQGFSTDTQYF. DNA for the CDR3: TGTGCCAGTAGTGGGGGACAGGGCTTCAGCACAGATACGCAGTATTTT.

The rearrangement links TRBV7-6 to TRBJ1-4; the D gene is possibly TRBD1 (5 bases). The CDR3 has 13 amino acids. Germline V gene lookup returns CDR1 SGHVS and CDR2 FNYEAQ. V was cut by 4 bases and J by 11 bases, with 14 bases left in between. The CDR3 reads CASSSWDSRKLFF. The CDR3, as DNA: TGTGCCAGCAGCTCATGGGACTCCCGGAAACTGTTTTTT.

The CDR3, as DNA: TGTGCTACCAGCAAATCAGGGGGGTCCTACGAGCAGTACGTC. Amino acid sequence: CATSKSGGSYEQYV. The chain joins TRBV6-5 to TRBJ2-7; D is possibly TRBD1 (7 bases). The CDR3 loop spans 14 amino acids. Looked up from germline, CDR1 is MNHEY and CDR2 is SVGAGI.

This clone was picked up a small number of times. The rearrangement joins TRBV14 to TRBJ2-5; D might be TRBD2 (6 bases). The CDR3 has 17 residues. From germline, CDR1 is SGHDN and CDR2 FVKESK. Trimming shortened V by 2 bases and J by 0 bases, and 16 bases separated the two germline ends. CDR3 residues: CASSQYQGRGYQETQYF. The DNA of the CDR3 is TGTGCCAGCAGCCAATACCAGGGTCGGGGGTACCAAGAGACCCAGTACTTC.

The J gene is TRBJ2-5, the V gene TRBV5-1, with D possibly matching TRBD1 (5 bases). V shed 0 bases and J shed 3 bases, with 9 bases lying between them. CDR3 length: 14 residues. Germline CDR1 SGHRS, CDR2 YFSETQ. The DNA for the CDR3 is TGCGCCAGCAGCTTGGGCGAGACAGAAGAGACCCAGTACTTC. Translating gives CASSLGETEETQYF.

This clone has only one observation. The chain links TRBV6-6 to TRBJ1-4; D ambiguous. CDR3 size: 11 residues. Trimming cost V 8 bases and J 10 bases, with 11 bases left between them. Germline lookup yields CDR1 MNHNY and CDR2 SVGAGI (reference sequence). The chain's CDR3 is CASEGSGKLFF. The CDR3 region has the DNA TGTGCCAGCGAGGGTTCCGGAAAACTGTTTTTT.

The V call is TRBV2, the J call TRBJ2-6; D ambiguous. CDR1 is SNHLY, CDR2 FYNNEI, per germline. Trimming took off 5 bases at V and 0 bases at J, with 8 bases between the two ends. The CDR3 is 15 amino acids. CDR3 DNA sequence: TGTGCCAGCAGTTTGAGCGCCTCTGGGGCCAACGTCCTGACTTTC. The encoded protein is CASSLSASGANVLTF.

The chain employs TRBV19 and TRBJ2-2; no clear D. Germline CDR1 and CDR2: LNHDA and SQIVND (reference sequence). The V end was cut by 3 bases, the J end by 6 bases, with 11 bases between. This CDR3 spans 14 amino acids. In DNA form, the CDR3 reads TGTGCCAGTAGTATTAACATTCCACCCGGGGAGCTGTTTTTT. Its translation: CASSINIPPGELFF.

This clone was detected a few times. The genes are TRBV12-3 or TRBV12-4 and TRBJ1-4; D not certain. Trimming stripped 4 bases from V and 8 bases from J, with 5 bases between. The CDR3 totals 11 residues. CDR3 bases: TGTGCCAGCAGTTATCGGGAAAAACTGTTTTTT. It specifies CASSYREKLFF.

J is TRBJ1-5 and V is TRBV5-3, with no clear D. Being an ORF, TRBV5-3 has a function that is uncertain. The CDR3 is 18 amino acids. The V end lost 2 bases, the J end lost 1 base, and 19 bases lay between the germline ends. CDR3 bases: TGTGCCAGAAGCTTCACACGCTTGGGCTATGAGAGCAATCAGCCCCAGCATTTT. This gives the protein CARSFTRLGYESNQPQHF.